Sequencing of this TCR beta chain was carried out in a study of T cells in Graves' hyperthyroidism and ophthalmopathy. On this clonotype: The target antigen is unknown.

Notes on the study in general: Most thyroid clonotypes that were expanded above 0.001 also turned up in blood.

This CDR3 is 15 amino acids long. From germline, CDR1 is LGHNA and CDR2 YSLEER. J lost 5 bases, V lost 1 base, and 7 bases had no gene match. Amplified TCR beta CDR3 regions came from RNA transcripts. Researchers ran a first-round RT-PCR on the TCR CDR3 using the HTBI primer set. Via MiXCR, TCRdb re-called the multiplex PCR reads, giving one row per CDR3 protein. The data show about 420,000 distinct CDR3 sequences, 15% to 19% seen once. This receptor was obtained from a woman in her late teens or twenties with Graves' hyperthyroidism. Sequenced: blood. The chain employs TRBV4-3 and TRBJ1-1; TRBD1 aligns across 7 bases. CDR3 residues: CASSQAGRGRTEAFF. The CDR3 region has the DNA TGCGCCAGCAGCCAAGCTGGCAGGGGGAGGACTGAAGCTTTCTTT.